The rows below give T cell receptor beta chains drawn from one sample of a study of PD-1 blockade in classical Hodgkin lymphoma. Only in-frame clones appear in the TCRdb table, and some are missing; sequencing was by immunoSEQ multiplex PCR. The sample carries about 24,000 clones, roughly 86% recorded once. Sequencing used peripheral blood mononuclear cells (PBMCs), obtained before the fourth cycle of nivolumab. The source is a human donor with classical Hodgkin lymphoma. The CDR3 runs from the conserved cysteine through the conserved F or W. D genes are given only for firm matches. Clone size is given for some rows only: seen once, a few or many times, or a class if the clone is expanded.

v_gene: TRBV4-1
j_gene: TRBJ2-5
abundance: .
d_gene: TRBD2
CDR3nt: TGCGCCAGCAGCCAAGATGACCGGGGGGGCCGGGAGACCCAGTACTTC
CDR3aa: CASSQDDRGGRETQYF

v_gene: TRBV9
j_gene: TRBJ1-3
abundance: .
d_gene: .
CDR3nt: TGTGCCAGCAGCGTAGAGTTGACTGGAAACACCATATATTTT
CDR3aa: CASSVELTGNTIYF

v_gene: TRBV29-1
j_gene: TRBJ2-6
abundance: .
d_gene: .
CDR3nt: TGCAGCGTTGACGGGAGCGGGGCCAACGTCCTGACTTTC
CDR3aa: CSVDGSGANVLTF

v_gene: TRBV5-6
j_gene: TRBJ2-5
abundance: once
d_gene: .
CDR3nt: TGTGCCAGCAGCTTGCAAGCCCACCTCGGGGAGACCCAGTACTTC
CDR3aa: CASSLQAHLGETQYF

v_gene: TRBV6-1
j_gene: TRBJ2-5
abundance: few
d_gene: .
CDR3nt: TGTGCCAGCAGTGAAGATGGTAGGGCGGTAAAGACCCAGTACTTC
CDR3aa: CASSEDGRAVKTQYF

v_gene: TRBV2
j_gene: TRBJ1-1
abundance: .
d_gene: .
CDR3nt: TGTGCCAGCAGTGAGGGAAAAAGGAACACTGAAGCTTTCTTT
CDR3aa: CASSEGKRNTEAFF

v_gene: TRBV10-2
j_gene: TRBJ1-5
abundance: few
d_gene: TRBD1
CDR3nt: TGCGCCAGCAGGGCAGGGGGCATCAGCAATCAGCCCCAGCATTTT
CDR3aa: CASRAGGISNQPQHF

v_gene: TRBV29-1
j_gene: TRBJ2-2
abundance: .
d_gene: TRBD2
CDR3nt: TGCAGCGTCGGGACTAGCGCCACCGGGGAGCTGTTTTTT
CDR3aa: CSVGTSATGELFF

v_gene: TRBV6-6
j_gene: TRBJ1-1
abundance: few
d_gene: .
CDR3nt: TGTGCCAGCAGCCCCATGGGACGCTTGAACACTGAAGCTTTCTTT
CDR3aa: CASSPMGRLNTEAFF

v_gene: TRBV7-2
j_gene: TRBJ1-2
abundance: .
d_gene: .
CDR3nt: TGTGCCAGCAGCTTGACAGGTTTTAACTATGGCTACACCTTC
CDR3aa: CASSLTGFNYGYTF

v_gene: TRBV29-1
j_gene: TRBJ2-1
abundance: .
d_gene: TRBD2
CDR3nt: TGCAGCGTTGTTCTTTGGACTAGCGAGGCCGCGAATGAGCAGTTCTTC
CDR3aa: CSVVLWTSEAANEQFF

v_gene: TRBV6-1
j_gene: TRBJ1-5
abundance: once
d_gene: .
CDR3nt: TGTGCCAGCAGTGAAGGATGGGGGACTCAGCCCCAGCATTTT
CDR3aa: CASSEGWGTQPQHF

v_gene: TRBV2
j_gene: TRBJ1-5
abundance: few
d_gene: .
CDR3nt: TGTGCCAGCAGAAACAGGGCGGGTCAGCCCCAGCATTTT
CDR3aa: CASRNRAGQPQHF

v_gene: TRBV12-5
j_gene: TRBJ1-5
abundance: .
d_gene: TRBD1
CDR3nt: TGTGCTAGTGGTTTCCGAGTCGGGACAGGGCAAGCGAGCAATCAGCCCCAGCATTTT
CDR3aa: CASGFRVGTGQASNQPQHF

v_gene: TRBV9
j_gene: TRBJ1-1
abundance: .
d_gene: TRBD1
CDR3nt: TGTGCCAGCAGCGCCACCGGGACAGGGCCGGACACTGAAGCTTTCTTT
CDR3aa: CASSATGTGPDTEAFF

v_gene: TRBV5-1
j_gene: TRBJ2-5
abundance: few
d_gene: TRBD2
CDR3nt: TGCGCCAGCAGCACAGGGACTAGCGGGGGGCAAGAGACCCAGTACTTC
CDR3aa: CASSTGTSGGQETQYF

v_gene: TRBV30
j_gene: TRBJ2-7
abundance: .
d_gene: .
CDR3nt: TGTGCCTGGCAGAAGAAGGGGACCTACGAGCAGTACTTC
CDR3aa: CAWQKKGTYEQYF

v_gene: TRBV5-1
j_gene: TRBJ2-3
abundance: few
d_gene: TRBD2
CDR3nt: TGCGCCAGCAGCTTGGGGTCGGGGGGGCCCCCAGATACGCAGTATTTT
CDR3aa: CASSLGSGGPPDTQYF

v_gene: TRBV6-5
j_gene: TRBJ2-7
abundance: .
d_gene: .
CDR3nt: TGTGCCAGCAGTTACTCACGGGGCTCCTACGAGCAGTACTTC
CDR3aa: CASSYSRGSYEQYF

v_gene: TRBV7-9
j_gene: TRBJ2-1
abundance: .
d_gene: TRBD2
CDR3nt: TGTGCCAGCAGCTCCAGACTAGCGGGGGCCAATGAGCAGTTCTTC
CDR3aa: CASSSRLAGANEQFF

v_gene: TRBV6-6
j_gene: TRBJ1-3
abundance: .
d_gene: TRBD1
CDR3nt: TGTGCCAGCAGCCCCGGGACAGGGGGAAACACCATATATTTT
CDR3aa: CASSPGTGGNTIYF

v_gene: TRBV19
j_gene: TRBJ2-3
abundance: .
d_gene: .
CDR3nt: TGTGCCAGTACCCCGACGGTTACTAGCACAGATACGCAGTATTTT
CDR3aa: CASTPTVTSTDTQYF

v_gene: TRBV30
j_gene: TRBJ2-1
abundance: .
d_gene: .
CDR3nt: TGTGCCTGGCGGGACTGGGAGTGGAATGAGCAGTTCTTC
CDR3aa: CAWRDWEWNEQFF

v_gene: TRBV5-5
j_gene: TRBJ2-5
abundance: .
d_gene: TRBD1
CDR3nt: TGTGCCAGCAGCTTAGGGGACAGGGGGCAAGAGACCCAGTACTTC
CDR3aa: CASSLGDRGQETQYF

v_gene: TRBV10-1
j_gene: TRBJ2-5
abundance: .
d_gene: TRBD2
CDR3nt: TGCGCCAGCGGGAACCAACTAGCGGGGGGGCGTGAGACCCAGTACTTC
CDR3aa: CASGNQLAGGRETQYF

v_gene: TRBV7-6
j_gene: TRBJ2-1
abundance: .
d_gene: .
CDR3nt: TGTGCCAGCAGCTTTTCGGGGTACAATGAGCAGTTCTTC
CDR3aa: CASSFSGYNEQFF

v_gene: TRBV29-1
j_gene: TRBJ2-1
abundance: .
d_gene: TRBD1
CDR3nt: TGCAGCGTCGCCGGTGGGACAGGGGAAGCTGAGCAGTTCTTC
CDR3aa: CSVAGGTGEAEQFF

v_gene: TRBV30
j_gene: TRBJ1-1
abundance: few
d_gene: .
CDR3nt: TGTGCCTGGAGGGGAGTGAGGGAAGCTTTCTTT
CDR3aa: CAWRGVREAFF

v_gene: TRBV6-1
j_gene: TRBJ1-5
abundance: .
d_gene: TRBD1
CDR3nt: TGTGCCAGCAGGGCGGGACAGGGGGATCAGCCCCAGCATTTT
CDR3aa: CASRAGQGDQPQHF

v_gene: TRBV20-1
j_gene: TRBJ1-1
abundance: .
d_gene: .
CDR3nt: TGCAGTGCTCTCCCAGATAGTGAAGCTTTCTTT
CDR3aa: CSALPDSEAFF

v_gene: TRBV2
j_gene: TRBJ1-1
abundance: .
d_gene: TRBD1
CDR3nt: TGTGCCAGCAGGGTGAGACAGGGAGGAAGGACTGAAGCTTTCTTT
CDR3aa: CASRVRQGGRTEAFF

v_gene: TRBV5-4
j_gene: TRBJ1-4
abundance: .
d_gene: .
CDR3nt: TGTGCCAGCAGCTTGCTGACGGGGGATGGGGGGGAAAAACTGTTTTTT
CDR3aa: CASSLLTGDGGEKLFF